This TCR beta chain was observed in a study of human T cells and chemical hapten exposure. Study background: Sensitization employed 2% DPC on around 2 cm by around 2 cm of upper inner arm skin. Patches with 0.01% DPC went on the upper back, and the tests were read at 6 days.

The library tagged individual cDNA molecules with unique molecular identifiers. One entry per CDR3 protein, called by TCRdb with MiXCR from the RACE reads. The table records about 90,000 distinct CDR3 sequences, 6.5% to 10% of them present only once. The time point is: pre-sensitization, week 0. Treatment denoted: therapeutic diphenylcyclopropenone sensitization with weekly scalp DPC. General study findings and limits: The number of TCRs above 1 in 1000 frequency did not change after DPC sensitization.

In regard to this clonotype: The antigen remains undetermined.

Germline lookup yields CDR1 MNHEY and CDR2 SMNVEV (reference sequence). Trimming cost V 5 bases and J 4 bases; bases outside gene matches: 3. The CDR3 has 14 residues. V is TRBV27 and J is TRBJ1-4; 8 bases are a match to TRBD1. This clonotype originated in a man between 35 and 55 years old with alopecia areata. Some clones in this sample may be carry-over from other donors' samples. The sequenced sample was whole blood, obtained in connection with sensitization to the hapten diphenylcyclopropenone (DPC). This CDR3 reads CASSHRGNNEKLFF. The CDR3 DNA follows: TGTGCCAGCAGTCACAGGGGGAATAATGAAAAACTGTTTTTT.